This T cell receptor beta chain comes out of a study of Graves' ophthalmopathy and Graves' hyperthyroidism. In the study overall: Peripheral blood sampling preceded any treatment and occurred at initial diagnosis.

The CDR3 sequence is 15 residues long. Germline V gene lookup returns CDR1 LNHNV and CDR2 YYDKDF (reference sequence). V shed 1 base, J shed 1 base, and the junction held 3 bases outside the gene matches. This clonotype was seen ten or more times. The antigen remains undetermined. RNA transcripts yielded amplified TCR beta CDR3 regions. Following a first-round RT-PCR that used HTBI primers, a second-round multiplex PCR was carried out. Each CDR3 protein gets one entry after TCRdb re-called the multiplex PCR reads with MiXCR. The repertoire consists of 360,000 or so distinct CDR3 sequences, with about a sixth occurring once and the leading ten covering 1.5% to 2%. The study's findings and limits: Among expanded thyroid clonotypes above 0.001 frequency, most also occurred in blood.

The gene calls are TRBV15 and TRBJ2-5; the match to TRBD2 covers 7 bases. The receptor was isolated from a woman in her late teens or twenties with Graves' ophthalmopathy. Specimen: peripheral blood. The CDR3 here is CATSRAGGSQETQYF. Here the CDR3 DNA reads TGTGCCACCAGCAGAGCGGGAGGTTCCCAAGAGACCCAGTACTTC.